This T cell receptor beta chain emerged from a study of Graves' ophthalmopathy and Graves' hyperthyroidism. Notes on the study in general: Most expanded clonotypes from thyroid (those above 0.001 frequency) were also found in blood.

Details on this clonotype: Its antigen is not known.

For repertoire sequencing, the TCR beta CDR3 regions were amplified from RNA transcripts. Second-round multiplex PCR came after a first-round RT-PCR that employed HTBI primers. TCRdb independently ran MiXCR on the multiplex PCR reads; one entry per CDR3 protein. The table lists about 620,000 distinct CDR3 sequences, about 24% of them singletons, with around 6.9% in the top ten. The germline gives CDR1 MNHNS, CDR2 SASEGT. This CDR3 contains 16 residues. Trimming pared 6 bases from V and 0 bases from J, leaving 15 bases between. The chain uses TRBV6-1 and TRBJ1-5; tentative D call: TRBD1 (5 bases). Sequencing input: peripheral blood. The source is a woman aged 18-29 years with stable Graves' hyperthyroidism. Some clones in this sample may be carry-over from other donors' samples. Here the CDR3 reads CASSPGTAYSNQPQHF. Here the CDR3 DNA reads TGTGCCAGCAGCCCCGGGACGGCCTATAGCAATCAGCCCCAGCATTTT.